What follows are 22 T cell receptor beta chains derived from one specimen sequenced in a study of yellow fever vaccine responses in identical twins. MiXCR was run by TCRdb on the RT-PCR reads, yielding one entry per CDR3 protein. The table lists 15,000 to 20,000 distinct CDR3 sequences, around 84% of them singletons. Sequenced here: T cells from blood (PBMCs), unsorted or a sorted subset (not recorded which), sampled before or after yellow fever vaccination (not recorded which). The receptors stem from a woman in her late teens or twenties who received the yellow fever vaccine.

The V gene is TRBV27, the J gene TRBJ2-5; 9 bases match TRBD2. J gave up 4 bases and V 8 bases, and 5 bases lay outside the gene matches. CDR3 length: 13 amino acids. The germline CDR1 and CDR2 sequences are MNHEY and SMNVEV (reference sequence). The CDR3 reads CASWASGVETQYF. The CDR3 region has the DNA TGTGCCAGCTGGGCTAGCGGGGTAGAGACCCAGTACTTC.

CDR3 nucleotide sequence: TGTGCCAGCAGTGGAGCCCGGACAGGGAATCAGCCCCAGCATTTT. Translating gives CASSGARTGNQPQHF. The chain uses TRBV6-1 and TRBJ1-5; TRBD1 matches 8 bases. Germline-derived CDR1 and CDR2 are MNHNS and SASEGT. The CDR3 extends over 15 amino acids. The J segment lost 4 bases and the V segment lost 4 bases, leaving 6 bases of the junction unmatched.

This clonotype showed up just a few times. V and J are TRBV19 and TRBJ1-5, with D perhaps matching TRBD1 (6 bases). V was cut by 7 bases and J by 6 bases, with 10 bases left in between. Germline V CDR1 and CDR2: LNHDA, SQIVND (reference sequence). This CDR3 comprises 12 residues. The CDR3 nucleotides read TGTGCCAGTAAACAGGGCTTTCAGCCCCAGCATTTT. It is translated as CASKQGFQPQHF.

The chain is built from TRBV30 and TRBJ2-7, with TRBD2 as a possible D gene (5 bases). CDR3 size: 12 residues. The ends were cut back, 6 bases at V and 4 bases at J, with 13 bases in the middle. CDR1 and CDR2 (germline): GTSNPN, SVGIG (reference sequence). The CDR3 loop is CACLGVKYEQYF. CDR3 nucleotides: TGTGCCTGTTTGGGAGTAAAGTACGAGCAGTACTTC.

The V call is TRBV11-1, the J call TRBJ2-5; no clear D. The CDR3 has 15 amino acids. V was cut by 4 bases and J by 1 base, with 13 bases left in between. Germline CDR1 is SGHAT and CDR2 is FQDESV (reference sequence). The CDR3 DNA sequence: TGTGCCAGCAGCTCCAGTGTAACTCCCCAAGAGACCCAGTACTTC. This encodes CASSSSVTPQETQYF.

The V and J genes are TRBV28 and TRBJ2-7; TRBD2 aligns across 12 bases. Germline V gene data show CDR1 as MDHEN and CDR2 as SYDVKM. There are 17 residues in the CDR3. The junction had 7 bases not matched to a gene; V was cut back by 4 bases and J by 0 bases. The CDR3, as DNA: TGTGCCAGCAGTTCGACAGGGACTAGCGGGCGCTCCTACGAGCAGTACTTC. It translates to CASSSTGTSGRSYEQYF. Based on the CDR3 plus reference TRBV28 and TRBJ2-7, the full variable domain is DVKVTQSSRYLVKRTGEKVFLECVQDMDHENMFWYRQDPGLGLRLIYFSYDVKMKEKGDIPEGYSVSREKKERFSLILESASTNQTSMYLCASSSTGTSGRSYEQYFGPGTRLTVT.

The V gene is TRBV11-2, the J gene TRBJ2-5; D is perhaps TRBD1 or TRBD2 (6 bases each). V gave up 0 bases and J gave up 11 bases, with 10 bases separating them. In germline, CDR1 is SGHAT, CDR2 FQNNGV. The CDR3 totals 12 residues. CDR3 bases: TGTGCCAGCAGCTTAGATCTAGGGGGGCAGTACTTC. The encoded protein is CASSLDLGGQYF.

The chain recombines TRBV11-3 with TRBJ2-1; D gene ambiguous. V lost 5 bases and J 5 bases, leaving 7 bases between the germline ends. CDR1 and CDR2 from the germline V gene are SGHNT and YENEEA. This CDR3 comprises 12 residues. This CDR3 reads CASSRSDNEQFF. DNA of the CDR3: TGTGCCAGCAGCCGTTCAGACAATGAGCAGTTCTTC.

The chain uses TRBV11-1 and TRBJ2-3; 9 bases align to TRBD1. The V and J ends lost 6 bases and 4 bases, in that order; junction bases with no gene match: 8. The CDR3 spans 15 residues. The germline gives CDR1 SGHAT, CDR2 FQDESV (reference sequence). CDR3 bases: TGTGCCAGCAGAGGAACAGGGGGCGCAGCAGATACGCAGTATTTT. Translation: CASRGTGGAADTQYF.

On this clonotype itself: Germline and junction disagree at one end, which may indicate a read error. The V gene is TRBV11-2, the J gene TRBJ1-5; 10 bases match TRBD1. Germline V gene lookup returns CDR1 SGHAT and CDR2 FQNNGV. The CDR3 is made up of 19 amino acids. CDR3 coding DNA: TGTGCCAGCAGTTTAGATCGACAGGGGGCTTCGATTAGCAATCAGCCCCAGCATTTT. Its translation is CASSLDRQGASISNQPQHF. Supplemented by reference TRBV11-2 and TRBJ1-5, the full variable domain reads EAGVAQSPRYKIIEKRQSVAFWCNPISGHATLYWYQQILGQGPKLLIQFQNNGVVDDSQLPKDRFSAERLKGVDSTLKIQPAKLEDSAVYLCASSLDRQGASISNQPQHFGDGTRLSIL.

This chain connects TRBV13 to TRBJ2-7, with 10 positions matching TRBD1. The V segment lost 8 bases and the J segment 6 bases; nucleotides outside the gene matches: 1. Germline V CDR1 and CDR2: PRHDT, FYEKMQ (reference sequence). CDR3 length: 11 amino acids. In nucleotides, the CDR3 is TGTGCCAGCGGGACAGGGGTCGAGCAGTACTTC. This gives the protein CASGTGVEQYF. Full variable domain (outside the CDR3, taken from reference TRBV13 and TRBJ2-7): AAGVIQSPRHLIKEKRETATLKCYPIPRHDTVYWYQQGPGQDPQFLISFYEKMQSDKGSIPDRFSAQQFSDYHSELNMSSLELGDSALYFCASGTGVEQYFGPGTRLTVT.

The rearrangement joins TRBV29-1 to TRBJ2-3; D might be TRBD2 (6 bases). Germline V gene sequence: CDR1 SQVTM, CDR2 ANQGSEA. This CDR3 has 13 residues. Trimming removed 5 bases at V and 4 bases at J, with 13 bases between. The CDR3 DNA reads as TGCAGCGTTAAACCCGCGGGATCAGATACGCAGTATTTT. Residues: CSVKPAGSDTQYF.

This chain links TRBV4-3 with TRBJ2-1, with D perhaps matching TRBD1 (6 bases). The CDR3 has 15 amino acids. Between the trimmed V and J ends, which lost 2 bases and 7 bases, there was a span of 15 bases. Germline V CDR1 and CDR2: LGHNA, YSLEER. The CDR3 protein is CASSQLNRVTNEQFF. The CDR3 DNA is TGCGCCAGCAGCCAACTGAACAGGGTCACTAATGAGCAGTTCTTC.

This clonotype occurred once. The chain recombines TRBV4-2 with TRBJ2-7, with 10 bases lining up with TRBD2. Germline V lookup: CDR1 LGHNA, CDR2 YNFKEQ. V shed 5 bases and J 2 bases; nucleotides not matched to a gene: 9. CDR3 length: 16 amino acids. The CDR3 loop is CASSERLAGQPYEQYF. In DNA, the CDR3 is TGTGCCAGCAGCGAACGACTAGCGGGCCAACCCTACGAGCAGTACTTC.

This rearrangement joins TRBV25-1 to TRBJ2-5, with D perhaps TRBD2 (5 bases). The germline V and J ends were trimmed by 3 bases and 2 bases, with 16 bases remaining between them. Per the germline V gene, CDR1 is MGHDK and CDR2 is SYGVNS. CDR3 length: 16 amino acids. The CDR3 here is CASSDLEEDPQETQYF. The CDR3 DNA reads TGTGCCAGCAGTGATCTTGAGGAGGATCCGCAAGAGACCCAGTACTTC.

The chain employs TRBV4-3 and TRBJ2-7; 9 bases agree with TRBD2. V was pared by 1 base and J by 4 bases, with 8 bases of the junction left unmatched. CDR3 length equals 16 residues. Germline values: CDR1 LGHNA, CDR2 YSLEER. The CDR3 loop reads CASSQGVGTSSYEQYF. CDR3 DNA: TGCGCCAGCAGCCAAGGGGTCGGGACTAGCTCGTACGAGCAGTACTTC.

J is TRBJ2-3 and V is TRBV2; no definite D call. The V gene's germline CDR1 is SNHLY and CDR2 FYNNEI. The length of the CDR3 is 11 residues. The V and J ends lost 9 bases and 6 bases respectively, with 10 bases between them. The CDR3 reads CARSTLDTQYF. The CDR3 coding sequence is TGTGCCAGGTCTACGTTGGATACGCAGTATTTT. Combining the CDR3 with reference TRBV2 and TRBJ2-3 gives the whole variable domain EPEVTQTPSHQVTQMGQEVILRCVPISNHLYFYWYRQILGQKVEFLVSFYNNEISEKSEIFDDQFSVERPDGSNFTLKIRSTKLEDSAMYFCARSTLDTQYFGPGTRLTVL.

The chain employs TRBV28 and TRBJ2-3; TRBD1 or TRBD2 may be the D gene (6 bases each). V lost 10 bases and J 6 bases, leaving 17 bases between the germline ends. CDR1 and CDR2 from the germline V gene are MDHEN and SYDVKM. The CDR3 extends over 13 amino acids. Here the CDR3 DNA reads TGTGCCATCGGAGGGGGGAGAGGGGATACGCAGTATTTT. As protein: CAIGGGRGDTQYF.

V gene TRBV7-2 combines with J gene TRBJ2-1; tentative D call: TRBD1 (6 bases). This CDR3 spans 12 amino acids. V shed 4 bases and J shed 10 bases, with 11 bases lying between them. CDR1 SGHTA and CDR2 FQGNSA come from the germline V gene. CDR3 in amino acids: CASSSFQGEQFF. CDR3 sequence (DNA): TGTGCCAGCAGCTCTTTCCAGGGGGAGCAGTTCTTC.

This clonotype was seen a single time. The CDR3 sequence is CASSYSSRLSTYEQYF. CDR3 coding DNA: TGTGCCAGCAGTTACTCGAGTAGGCTCTCGACCTACGAGCAGTACTTC. The chain carries TRBV6-5 and TRBJ2-7, with D unresolved. Trimming shortened V by 0 bases and J by 2 bases, and 14 bases separated the two germline ends. CDR3 length: 16 amino acids. The germline gives CDR1 MNHEY, CDR2 SVGAGI.

The genes are TRBV3-1 and TRBJ2-7; TRBD2 matches at 11 bases. V lost 8 bases, J lost 3 bases, and 3 bases stayed unmatched. Germline lookup yields CDR1 LGHDT and CDR2 YNNKEL (reference sequence). The CDR3 consists of 13 residues. The CDR3 region has the DNA TGTGCCAGCGGGACTAGCGGACACTACGAGCAGTACTTC. It codes for CASGTSGHYEQYF.

The table lists this clonotype with a few counts. This chain links TRBV7-2 with TRBJ2-7; a weak D match, TRBD1 (6 bases). Germline loops: CDR1 SGHTA, CDR2 FQGNSA. This CDR3 is built from 15 residues. The V and J ends lost 2 bases and 2 bases respectively, with 13 bases between them. CDR3 loop: CASSLHRVETYEQYF. CDR3 in DNA: TGTGCCAGCAGCTTACACAGGGTGGAGACCTACGAGCAGTACTTC.